Detailed here is one T cell receptor beta chain. The data are from a study of control samples from healthy donors and cancer patients. V lost 5 bases and J 2 bases, leaving 13 bases between the germline ends. Germline V gene sequence: CDR1 SGHAT, CDR2 FQNNGV. The CDR3 covers 14 residues. The protocol was immunoSEQ multiplex PCR, while the TCRdb copy is restricted to in-frame clones and leaves out a portion. The sample yields 150,000 to 200,000 clones, just under 95% seen once. This TCR derives from a woman in her thirties or forties in good health. The chain carries TRBV11-2 and TRBJ2-7; TRBD1 is a possible D gene (6 bases). The sample comprised blood. The CDR3 sequence is CASSPTGWTYEQYF. CDR3 DNA sequence: TGTGCCAGCAGCCCAACAGGGTGGACCTACGAGCAGTACTTC.